A single TCR beta chain is shown here with its context. The authors' processing: For nucleated cells, counts were estimated from reference gene primer amplification. This table comes from immunoSEQ multiplex PCR, and its TCRdb copy is limited to in-frame clones, with some not included. Clone size and the V and J calls come from that table; the DNA yielded D and trimming. The sample includes about 200,000 clones, roughly 90% of them seen just once. This entry is derived from a study of blood T cell repertoires in COVID-19. The CDR3 is 15 amino acids. Germline assignment: CDR1 LGHDT and CDR2 YNNKEL (reference sequence). The germline V and J ends were trimmed by 3 bases and 1 base, with 12 bases remaining between them.

The TCR comes from a man younger than 35 with active or convalescent COVID-19. The sequenced sample was peripheral blood. The chain links TRBV3-1 (or the pseudogene TRBV3-2) to TRBJ1-2; D call uncertain. The CDR3 region is CASSQLDGINYGYTF. As DNA, the CDR3 is TGTGCCAGCAGCCAGCTAGACGGGATTAACTATGGCTACACCTTC.